The 15 T cell receptor beta chains given below trace back to one sample, sequenced in a study of OX40 agonist ivuxolimab in advanced cancers. Profiling relied on immunoSEQ multiplex PCR, and the TCRdb table lists in-frame clones only, not all of them. Among roughly 80,000 clones, 65% to 90% were seen once, and the ten largest hold about 1.9%. Sequencing used CD4+ or CD8+ T cells sorted from blood, obtained in a trial of the OX40 agonist ivuxolimab. All receptors come from an adult with an advanced solid tumor such as melanoma, head and neck, liver or kidney cancer.

This clone turned up a few times. This chain uses TRBV6-5 with TRBJ1-6; tentative D call: TRBD1 (5 bases). The V and J ends lost 6 bases and 6 bases respectively, with 9 bases between them. The CDR3 loop spans 13 amino acids. CDR1 is MNHEY and CDR2 is SVGAGI in the germline V gene. The CDR3 DNA follows: TGTGCCAGCAGCCCGACAGCTAATTCACCCCTCCACTTT. It codes for CASSPTANSPLHF.

The chain has TRBV9 and TRBJ2-4; 9 nucleotides agree with TRBD1. In germline, CDR1 is SGDLS, CDR2 YYNGEE. With 0 bases clipped from V and 7 bases from J, the junction kept 8 bases outside the gene matches. CDR3 length equals 16 residues. CDR3 residues: CASSVGPTGGENIQYF. As DNA, the CDR3 is TGTGCCAGCAGCGTAGGACCCACAGGGGGCGAGAACATTCAGTACTTC.

The chain uses TRBV29-1 and TRBJ2-5; D might be TRBD1 or TRBD2, each matching 5 bases. There are 14 residues in the CDR3. CDR1 is SQVTM, CDR2 ANQGSEA, per germline. With 7 bases removed from V and 5 bases from J, the gap between germline ends came to 20 bases. CDR3 residues: CSAEGTLQGETQYF. The DNA for the CDR3 is TGCAGCGCCGAAGGGACCCTTCAAGGGGAGACCCAGTACTTC.

The rearrangement joins TRBV11-2 to TRBJ2-1; TRBD2 is a possible D gene (7 bases). The CDR3 sequence is 14 residues long. CDR1 is SGHAT, CDR2 FQNNGV, per germline. Trimming took 5 bases from V and 2 from J, leaving 10 bases between them. The CDR3 bases are TGTGCCAGCAGCCCGCGGGGGCCCTACAATGAGCAGTTCTTC. Its translation is CASSPRGPYNEQFF.

The rearrangement uses TRBV7-3 and TRBJ1-1; no clear D gene. Germline V lookup: CDR1 SGHTA, CDR2 FQGTGA. V shed 2 bases and J shed 1 base, with 8 bases lying between them. This CDR3 spans 14 amino acids. CDR3 bases: TGTGCCAGCAGCTTAGAAGGGCGGAACACTGAAGCTTTCTTT. This codes for CASSLEGRNTEAFF.

The chain is built from TRBV4-3 and TRBJ1-2; 8 bases are a match to TRBD1. The CDR3 runs 14 residues. After removal of 4 bases from V and 5 bases from J, the junction contained 6 bases not matched to a gene. The germline V gene has CDR1 LGHNA and CDR2 YSLEER. The CDR3 loop reads CASSLRTGRYGYTF. The DNA of the CDR3 is TGCGCCAGCAGCCTAAGGACAGGGCGGTATGGCTACACCTTC.

The chain links TRBV7-9 to TRBJ1-2; weak D call: TRBD1 (6 bases). The CDR3 length is 13 residues. The germline V gene encodes CDR1 SEHNR and CDR2 FQNEAQ (reference sequence). V was clipped by 6 bases and J by 2 bases, with 10 bases between them. CDR3 in amino acids: CASRQGINYGYTF. Here the CDR3 DNA reads TGTGCCAGCAGACAGGGAATAAACTATGGCTACACCTTC.

This clone has only one observation. The rearrangement joins TRBV4-3 to TRBJ1-4; maybe TRBD1 (5 bases). This CDR3 contains 16 residues. Germline V gives CDR1 LGHNA, CDR2 YSLEER. The V end lost 0 bases, the J end lost 4 bases, and 12 bases lay between the germline ends. The CDR3 region is CASSQDWGTVNEKLFF. The CDR3 DNA follows: TGCGCCAGCAGCCAAGATTGGGGGACGGTTAATGAAAAACTGTTTTTT.

The chain couples TRBV15 to TRBJ2-3; no firm D call. Germline values: CDR1 LNHNV, CDR2 YYDKDF (reference sequence). V lost 2 bases to trimming and J lost 2 bases, with 2 bases between them. The CDR3 has 12 residues. The CDR3 DNA reads as TGTGCCACCAGCAGATACACAGATACGCAGTATTTT. Amino acids: CATSRYTDTQYF.

This clone was counted a single time. An end of the junction does not agree with germline; a read error may underlie this. This chain connects TRBV6-1 to TRBJ2-1; TRBD1 matches at 9 bases. In germline, CDR1 is MNHNS, CDR2 SASEGT. This CDR3 comprises 14 residues. This chain's CDR3 is CASSEVSGQGQFIF. As DNA, the CDR3 is TGTGCCAGCAGTGAAGTGTCGGGACAGGGACAATTCATCTTC.

This rearrangement joins TRBV6-4 to TRBJ1-5; no firm D call. The CDR3 has 14 residues. Germline loops: CDR1 MRHNA, CDR2 SNTAGT. V was clipped by 8 bases and J by 2 bases, with 13 bases between them. The CDR3 loop reads CASAYTAGNQPQHF. In DNA form, the CDR3 reads TGTGCCAGCGCTTACACAGCGGGCAATCAGCCCCAGCATTTT.

The gene calls are TRBV4-1 and TRBJ2-7; 10 nucleotides align to TRBD1. The germline gives CDR1 MGHRA, CDR2 YSYEKL. The CDR3 contains 17 residues. V shed 3 bases, J shed 2 bases, and the junction held 10 bases outside the gene matches. The chain's CDR3 is CASSQPGQGLSTYEQYF. CDR3 coding DNA: TGCGCCAGCAGCCAGCCGGGACAGGGGTTATCGACCTACGAGCAGTACTTC.

The gene calls are TRBV14 and TRBJ1-2; tentatively, D is TRBD1 (5 bases). The CDR3 spans 15 residues. V was pared by 0 bases and J by 5 bases, with 13 bases between. Germline V gene lookup returns CDR1 SGHDN and CDR2 FVKESK. This chain's CDR3 is CASSQDLNTGYGYTF. The CDR3 bases are TGTGCCAGCAGCCAAGATCTCAACACAGGATATGGCTACACCTTC.

The rearrangement uses TRBV6-5 and TRBJ1-1; the D gene is possibly TRBD1 (6 bases). V lost 8 bases and J lost 4, with 14 bases in between. Germline V gene lookup returns CDR1 MNHEY and CDR2 SVGAGI. CDR3 length equals 13 residues. CDR3 sequence: CASGRGTSTEAFF. CDR3 nucleotide sequence: TGTGCCAGCGGGCGCGGGACAAGCACTGAAGCTTTCTTT.

The V and J genes are TRBV7-9 and TRBJ1-2, with TRBD1 matching over 8 bases. The length of the CDR3 is 12 residues. V lost 5 bases, J lost 5 bases, and 1 base stayed unmatched. Germline V lookup: CDR1 SEHNR, CDR2 FQNEAQ (reference sequence). CDR3 bases: TGTGCCAGCAGCCGGACAGGGTATGGCTACACCTTC. It codes for CASSRTGYGYTF.